The TCR beta chain described here comes from a study of shared clonotypes between healthy human individuals. CDR1 is SGDLS, CDR2 YYNGEE, per germline. The V and J ends lost 0 bases and 2 bases respectively, with 12 bases between them. There are 16 residues in the CDR3. Overall study results and limits: The rarefaction results pointed to incomplete sorted-subset sequencing despite large depth. Generation of non-shared clonotypes was less probable than generation of clonotypes shared by all four donors.

Assay: immunoSEQ multiplex PCR; the TCRdb copy retains only in-frame clones and omits some. The table lists more than 1,200,000 clones, around 98.5% of them singletons, with 0.3% to 0.45% in the top ten. Naive CD4+ cells were CD45RA-selected; the remaining cells were memory. On this clone: Its antigen is not identified.

The specimen sequenced was naive CD4+ T cells sorted from blood. Subset noted: CD45RA+ positively selected. The receptor comes from a man in his thirties or forties in good health. The chain has TRBV9 and TRBJ2-1; TRBD2 is a possible D gene (6 bases). As DNA, the CDR3 is TGTGCCAGCAGCGTAGCCGGGGGAGGCACCTACAATGAGCAGTTCTTC. This encodes CASSVAGGGTYNEQFF.